This entry lists 19 T cell receptor beta chains sequenced from one sample in a study of cytomegalovirus exposure and HLA in healthy donors. TCRdb keeps only in-frame clones here, not all; method: immunoSEQ multiplex PCR. The sample consists of a few hundred thousand clones, about nine tenths of them appearing once. The sequenced material came from PBMCs. These receptors all stem from a woman aged 30 to 39 in good health and CMV-seronegative.

V and J are TRBV14 and TRBJ2-7, with D possibly TRBD1 on 6 matching bases. V was trimmed by 1 base and J by 0 bases, leaving 10 bases between them. This CDR3 has 15 amino acids. From germline, CDR1 is SGHDN and CDR2 FVKESK. CDR3 sequence: CASSQVGGISYEQYF. CDR3 DNA sequence: TGTGCCAGCAGCCAAGTTGGGGGCATCTCCTACGAGCAGTACTTC.

The rearrangement uses TRBV7-7 and TRBJ2-1; D may correspond to TRBD1 or TRBD2 (5 bases each). The CDR3 loop spans 14 amino acids. Germline V gene data show CDR1 as SSHAT and CDR2 as FNYEAQ (reference sequence). The V end was cut by 1 base, the J end by 5 bases, with 9 bases between. The DNA of the CDR3 is TGTGCCAGCAGCTTAGGGGGACGCCACAATGAGCAGTTCTTC. Amino acid sequence: CASSLGGRHNEQFF.

V is TRBV7-9 and J is TRBJ2-7; no definite D call. Germline CDR1 is SEHNR and CDR2 is FQNEAQ (reference sequence). There are 11 residues in the CDR3. The V end lost 3 bases, the J end lost 6 bases, and 6 bases lay between the germline ends. Here the CDR3 reads CASSFSGEQYF. CDR3 coding DNA: TGTGCCAGCAGCTTTTCGGGCGAGCAGTACTTC.

This sequence joins TRBV5-6 and TRBJ2-7, with 7 bases matching TRBD1. V shed 2 bases, J shed 3 bases, and the junction held 5 bases outside the gene matches. CDR3 size: 14 residues. In germline, CDR1 is SGHDT, CDR2 YYEEEE. CDR3 sequence: CASSFGTEVYEQYF. In DNA form, the CDR3 reads TGTGCCAGCAGCTTCGGGACAGAAGTCTACGAGCAGTACTTC.

This chain joins TRBV19 and TRBJ1-5, with TRBD1 as a possible D gene (5 bases). The CDR3 spans 13 residues. V shed 5 bases and J shed 8 bases, with 13 bases lying between them. Germline CDR1 is LNHDA and CDR2 is SQIVND (reference sequence). The CDR3 nucleotides are TGTGCCAGTAGTCGGGACGGGGGAGAGCCCCAGCATTTT. Its protein product is CASSRDGGEPQHF.

This chain uses TRBV29-1 with TRBJ2-3; 8 positions agree with TRBD2. Germline CDR1 reads SQVTM; CDR2 reads ANQGSEA. Germline trimming cut 5 bases from V and 3 bases from J; bases unmatched to any gene: 4. The CDR3 length is 13 residues. The CDR3, as DNA: TGCAGCGTTCCCGGGAGGGGGACAGATACGCAGTATTTT. Translating it yields CSVPGRGTDTQYF.

The genes are TRBV14 and TRBJ2-7, with TRBD2 matching 11 bases. Germline values: CDR1 SGHDN, CDR2 FVKESK. This CDR3 comprises 14 residues. With V trimmed by 4 bases and J by 4 bases, 3 bases remained unmatched. The CDR3 DNA is TGTGCCAGCAGCCCAATAGCGGGAGGGTACGAGCAGTACTTC. Translated, it gives CASSPIAGGYEQYF. Together with reference TRBV14 and TRBJ2-7, the CDR3 gives the full variable domain: EAGVTQFPSHSVIEKGQTVTLRCDPISGHDNLYWYRRVMGKEIKFLLHFVKESKQDESGMPNNRFLAERTGGTYSTLKVQPAELEDSGVYFCASSPIAGGYEQYFGPGTRLTVT.

The gene calls are TRBV4-3 and TRBJ1-4; TRBD1 aligns across 10 bases. The CDR3 length is 16 residues. Germline V lookup: CDR1 LGHNA, CDR2 YSLEER. V lost 3 bases and J lost 8; bases outside the gene matches: 9. Here the CDR3 reads CASSQGLGTGVEKLFF. The DNA for the CDR3 is TGCGCCAGCAGCCAGGGACTAGGGACAGGGGTAGAAAAACTGTTTTTT.

In this sample, this clone turned up once. At one end the junction does not follow the germline gene, possibly because of a read error. The chain joins TRBV25-1 to TRBJ1-1; 7 bases fit TRBD1. Per germline, CDR1 MGHDK and CDR2 SYGVNS. CDR3 size: 14 residues. CDR3 DNA: TGTGCCAGCAGTGAATCCCTCGTGGAGGGGGCGTATGTTTTT. Protein sequence: CASSESLVEGAYVF.

The chain employs TRBV11-2 and TRBJ2-7, with 12 positions matching TRBD2. Germline V gives CDR1 SGHAT, CDR2 FQNNGV. The CDR3 consists of 16 residues. Trimming took 0 bases from V and 7 from J; bases not matched to a gene: 7. CDR3 region: CASSLDPSGRGGEQYF. In nucleotides, the CDR3 is TGTGCCAGCAGCTTAGACCCTAGCGGGAGGGGCGGGGAGCAGTACTTC.

The V and J genes are TRBV29-1 and TRBJ2-1, with 14 bases fitting TRBD2. CDR1 SQVTM and CDR2 ANQGSEA come from the germline V gene. Trimming took 6 bases from V and 9 from J; bases not matched to a gene: 7. The CDR3 is 14 residues long. CDR3 sequence reads: CSVVGLAGEVEQFF. The CDR3 DNA follows: TGCAGCGTGGTGGGACTAGCGGGAGAGGTTGAGCAGTTCTTC.

The chain uses TRBV18 and TRBJ1-1; D unresolved. CDR1 and CDR2 (germline): KGHSH, LQKENI. The CDR3 extends over 15 amino acids. V lost 1 base, J lost 0 bases, and 9 bases lay in between. CDR3 nucleotides: TGTGCCAGCTCACCACTTGGCGTCATGAACACTGAAGCTTTCTTT. This codes for CASSPLGVMNTEAFF.

This clone was counted a single time. CDR3 bases: TGTGCCAGCAGTTTACTCACCCAGCCCCAGCATTTT. This codes for CASSLLTQPQHF. The V gene is TRBV28, the J gene TRBJ1-5; D is uncertain. The CDR3 is 12 amino acids. Germline-derived CDR1 and CDR2 are MDHEN and SYDVKM. Trimming shortened V by 2 bases and J by 7 bases, and 6 bases separated the two germline ends.

The chain has TRBV4-1 and TRBJ2-7; 9 bases fit TRBD1. V shed 1 base, J shed 9 bases, and the junction held 7 bases outside the gene matches. CDR3 length: 14 amino acids. Germline V gene data show CDR1 as MGHRA and CDR2 as YSYEKL. CDR3 nucleotide sequence: TGCGCCAGCAGCCAAGCGGGGACAGGGCCCTTGCAGTACTTC. Its translation is CASSQAGTGPLQYF.

The sample holds one count of this clone. This chain links TRBV9 with TRBJ2-4; maybe TRBD1 (5 bases). The CDR3 has 15 residues. Germline V gene data show CDR1 as SGDLS and CDR2 as YYNGEE. V gave up 0 bases and J gave up 5 bases, with 12 bases separating them. The CDR3 loop reads CASSVGAGIQNIQYF. The CDR3 bases are TGTGCCAGCAGCGTAGGGGCAGGGATCCAAAACATTCAGTACTTC.

The gene calls are TRBV29-1 and TRBJ2-1, with 8 bases that match TRBD1. Germline V CDR1 and CDR2: SQVTM, ANQGSEA. CDR3 size: 13 residues. Trimming at V came to 5 bases and at J to 6 bases, leaving 6 bases not matched to a gene. This CDR3 reads CSVSTGVGNEQFF. The CDR3, as DNA: TGCAGCGTTTCGACAGGGGTGGGCAATGAGCAGTTCTTC.

This chain connects TRBV7-6 to TRBJ2-7; 12 bases align to TRBD2. The V and J ends lost 6 bases and 3 bases, in that order; junction bases with no gene match: 6. The germline V gene has CDR1 SGHVS and CDR2 FNYEAQ. The CDR3 sequence is 15 residues long. The CDR3 DNA sequence: TGTGCCAGCAGTTCGACTAGCGGGAGAGGCTACGAGCAGTACTTC. Protein product: CASSSTSGRGYEQYF.

The chain links TRBV11-3 to TRBJ2-7; the D gene could be TRBD1 or TRBD2 (5 bases each). This CDR3 comprises 16 residues. Germline assignment: CDR1 SGHNT and CDR2 YENEEA. The ends were cut back, 6 bases at V and 7 bases at J, with 25 bases in the middle. The CDR3 DNA reads TGTGCCAGCAGTTCAGTCAAACTAGGGGCGGATAGTGAGCAGTACTTC. This gives the protein CASSSVKLGADSEQYF.

V gene TRBV30 combines with J gene TRBJ2-7; 10 positions agree with TRBD1. The germline CDR1 and CDR2 sequences are GTSNPN and SVGIG (reference sequence). This CDR3 contains 16 residues. V lost 4 bases and J lost 2; bases outside the gene matches: 11. The CDR3 here is CAWIPSGQGSTYEQYF. The CDR3 coding sequence is TGTGCCTGGATCCCCTCGGGACAGGGGTCAACCTACGAGCAGTACTTC.